This entry concerns a single TCR beta chain. The target antigen is unknown. This record comes from a study of T cell responses to AZD1222 COVID-19 vaccine. Whole-study results and caveats: Donors were mostly white British, more females; clonal diversity possibly underestimated. Vaccination with two AZD1222 doses was followed by a rise in Spike-specific TCR breadth and depth. At study baseline, merely a handful of AZD1222 recipients were seropositive.

TCRdb's table, derived via immunoSEQ multiplex PCR, lists solely in-frame clones and lacks some. The sample includes around 170,000 clones, just over 90% of them seen just once. The CDR3 is 15 residues long. Germline V gives CDR1 SGHRS, CDR2 YFSETQ. V was clipped by 3 bases and J by 4 bases; unmatched bases: 6. The input for sequencing was peripheral blood, taken on day 0 of AZD1222 vaccination. This clonotype was obtained from an adult in good health. The chain recombines TRBV5-1 with TRBJ2-3, with 9 positions matching TRBD2. This CDR3 is CASSSSGTASDTQYF. CDR3 DNA: TGCGCCAGCAGCTCTAGCGGGACAGCCTCAGATACGCAGTATTTT.